The rows below give T cell receptor beta chains drawn from one sample of a study of T-cell memory formation after mild COVID-19. TCRdb re-derived calls from the 5' RACE reads in MiXCR, one entry per CDR3 protein. The sample includes around 340,000 distinct CDR3 sequences, approximately 12% of them seen just once. Source material: PBMCs or a T cell subset sorted from them (not recorded which). The receptors here all came from a man aged 18 to 29 who had mild COVID-19 (a few samples of this study predate the infection). Cell type and time point are not known. CDR3s include the opening cysteine and the closing phenylalanine or tryptophan. D genes are given only for firm matches. Rows give clone size only sometimes, using once, few, many, or a class for an expanded clone.

d_call: .; j_call: TRBJ2-5; v_call: TRBV18; clone_size: .; cdr3_aa: CASSPEGGGETQYF; cdr3_nt: TGTGCCAGCTCGCCGGAAGGAGGGGGAGAGACCCAGTACTTC
d_call: .; j_call: TRBJ2-2; v_call: TRBV29-1; clone_size: few; cdr3_aa: CSVEEVRGELFF; cdr3_nt: TGCAGCGTTGAAGAGGTCCGCGGGGAGCTGTTTTTT
d_call: .; j_call: TRBJ2-1; v_call: TRBV20-1; clone_size: once; cdr3_aa: CRAIRGFDEQFF; cdr3_nt: TGCAGGGCTATCAGGGGTTTTGATGAGCAGTTCTTC
d_call: TRBD2; j_call: TRBJ2-3; v_call: TRBV6-2/TRBV6-3; clone_size: few; cdr3_aa: CASRLAGGQDTQYF; cdr3_nt: TGTGCCAGCAGATTAGCGGGGGGGCAAGATACGCAGTATTTT
d_call: .; j_call: TRBJ2-7; v_call: TRBV25-1; clone_size: few; cdr3_aa: CASSGQAPNEQYF; cdr3_nt: TGTGCCAGCAGTGGGCAGGCCCCCAACGAGCAGTACTTC
d_call: TRBD1; j_call: TRBJ1-3; v_call: TRBV9; clone_size: .; cdr3_aa: CASSVGTGPSGNTIYF; cdr3_nt: TGTGCCAGCAGCGTGGGGACAGGACCCTCTGGAAACACCATATATTTT
d_call: .; j_call: TRBJ2-2; v_call: TRBV6-6; clone_size: .; cdr3_aa: CASILGAIRAGELFF; cdr3_nt: TGTGCCAGCATCCTCGGGGCGATTCGGGCCGGGGAGCTGTTTTTT
d_call: .; j_call: TRBJ1-1; v_call: TRBV2; clone_size: .; cdr3_aa: CASRRSLSAFF; cdr3_nt: TGTGCCAGCCGGAGATCCTTGTCAGCTTTCTTT
d_call: .; j_call: TRBJ2-4; v_call: TRBV6-2/TRBV6-3; clone_size: few; cdr3_aa: CASSLSASALAKNIQYF; cdr3_nt: TGTGCCAGCAGTTTGTCGGCTTCGGCTCTAGCCAAAAACATTCAGTACTTC
d_call: .; j_call: TRBJ1-1; v_call: TRBV28; clone_size: many; cdr3_aa: CASSLAGDTEAFF; cdr3_nt: TGTGCCAGCAGTTTAGCAGGGGACACTGAAGCTTTCTTT
d_call: .; j_call: TRBJ1-6; v_call: TRBV24-1; clone_size: .; cdr3_aa: CATVGGTENSPLHF; cdr3_nt: TGTGCCACTGTGGGGGGGACGGAGAATTCACCCCTCCACTTT
d_call: .; j_call: TRBJ1-6; v_call: TRBV5-1; clone_size: many; cdr3_aa: CASSLDRAHNSPLHF; cdr3_nt: TGCGCCAGCAGCTTGGACCGGGCCCATAATTCACCCCTCCACTTT
d_call: TRBD2; j_call: TRBJ2-3; v_call: TRBV5-4; clone_size: few; cdr3_aa: CASSLWTSGDDTQYF; cdr3_nt: TGTGCCAGCAGCCTCTGGACTAGCGGGGACGATACGCAGTATTTT
d_call: TRBD1; j_call: TRBJ1-3; v_call: TRBV20-1; clone_size: many; cdr3_aa: CSAGQPQGNTIYF; cdr3_nt: TGCAGTGCGGGACAGCCCCAAGGAAACACCATATATTTT
d_call: .; j_call: TRBJ2-5; v_call: TRBV24-1; clone_size: .; cdr3_aa: CATSDGGLHGPETQYF; cdr3_nt: TGTGCCACCAGTGATGGTGGGCTCCATGGGCCAGAGACCCAGTACTTC
d_call: .; j_call: TRBJ1-5; v_call: TRBV7-2; clone_size: few; cdr3_aa: CASSWPGGNQPQHF; cdr3_nt: TGTGCCAGCAGCTGGCCGGGAGGCAATCAGCCCCAGCATTTT
d_call: .; j_call: TRBJ2-7; v_call: TRBV7-6; clone_size: many; cdr3_aa: CASSLRSGAGTYEQYF; cdr3_nt: TGTGCCAGCAGCTTACGTTCAGGGGCCGGGACCTACGAGCAGTACTTC
d_call: TRBD2; j_call: TRBJ2-7; v_call: TRBV7-2; clone_size: few; cdr3_aa: CASSLLAGGRYEQYF; cdr3_nt: TGTGCCAGCAGCCTGCTAGCGGGGGGCCGCTACGAGCAGTACTTC
d_call: .; j_call: TRBJ1-1; v_call: TRBV7-2; clone_size: .; cdr3_aa: CASSVRQGDTEAFF; cdr3_nt: TGTGCCAGCAGCGTTAGGCAGGGTGACACTGAAGCTTTCTTT
d_call: .; j_call: TRBJ2-7; v_call: TRBV12-3/TRBV12-4; clone_size: many; cdr3_aa: CASSFGQNYEQYF; cdr3_nt: TGTGCCAGCAGTTTCGGACAGAACTACGAGCAGTACTTC
d_call: TRBD2; j_call: TRBJ2-7; v_call: TRBV2; clone_size: many; cdr3_aa: CASSGLASSYEQYF; cdr3_nt: TGTGCCAGCAGTGGACTAGCGAGCTCCTACGAGCAGTACTTC
d_call: TRBD1; j_call: TRBJ2-3; v_call: TRBV4-3; clone_size: few; cdr3_aa: CASSQEFSGQGTDTQYF; cdr3_nt: TGCGCCAGCAGCCAAGAGTTTTCCGGACAGGGCACAGATACGCAGTATTTT
d_call: .; j_call: TRBJ2-6; v_call: TRBV11-3; clone_size: few; cdr3_aa: CASRTIGGANVLTF; cdr3_nt: TGTGCCAGCAGAACCATCGGCGGGGCCAACGTCCTGACTTTC
d_call: TRBD2; j_call: TRBJ2-1; v_call: TRBV6-2/TRBV6-3; clone_size: few; cdr3_aa: CASTGTSGGKGDNEQFF; cdr3_nt: TGTGCCAGCACCGGGACTAGCGGGGGTAAAGGCGACAATGAGCAGTTCTTC
d_call: .; j_call: TRBJ2-7; v_call: TRBV7-2; clone_size: .; cdr3_aa: CASSLAGVRPYEQYF; cdr3_nt: TGTGCCAGCAGCTTAGCCGGGGTCCGGCCTTACGAGCAGTACTTC
d_call: .; j_call: TRBJ1-2; v_call: TRBV4-3; clone_size: few; cdr3_aa: CASSQDGPNSYGYTF; cdr3_nt: TGCGCCAGCAGCCAAGATGGCCCAAATTCCTATGGCTACACCTTC
d_call: .; j_call: TRBJ1-2; v_call: TRBV7-2; clone_size: many; cdr3_aa: CASSPDASWGYTF; cdr3_nt: TGTGCCAGCAGCCCTGACGCATCATGGGGCTACACCTTC
d_call: .; j_call: TRBJ2-2; v_call: TRBV7-2; clone_size: few; cdr3_aa: CASSLDPPGNTGELFF; cdr3_nt: TGTGCCAGCAGCTTAGATCCTCCAGGGAACACCGGGGAGCTGTTTTTT
d_call: TRBD1; j_call: TRBJ2-7; v_call: TRBV20-1; clone_size: .; cdr3_aa: CSASDRGRSYEQYF; cdr3_nt: TGCAGTGCTAGCGACAGGGGTCGGTCCTACGAGCAGTACTTC
d_call: .; j_call: TRBJ2-7; v_call: TRBV30; clone_size: few; cdr3_aa: CAWGGAGGRGEQYF; cdr3_nt: TGTGCCTGGGGTGGGGCAGGAGGGCGAGGCGAGCAGTACTTC
d_call: TRBD2; j_call: TRBJ2-1; v_call: TRBV7-2; clone_size: .; cdr3_aa: CASSFGLAGNPYNEQFF; cdr3_nt: TGTGCCAGCAGCTTCGGACTAGCGGGGAACCCCTACAATGAGCAGTTCTTC
d_call: .; j_call: TRBJ2-3; v_call: TRBV6-2/TRBV6-3; clone_size: few; cdr3_aa: CASSYSPGYSTDTQYF; cdr3_nt: TGTGCCAGCAGTTACTCCCCAGGGTATAGCACAGATACGCAGTATTTT
d_call: .; j_call: TRBJ1-5; v_call: TRBV27; clone_size: .; cdr3_aa: CASRLNLNQPQHF; cdr3_nt: TGTGCCAGCCGACTAAACCTCAATCAGCCCCAGCATTTT
d_call: .; j_call: TRBJ1-1; v_call: TRBV6-1; clone_size: .; cdr3_aa: CASSTEVGGTEAFF; cdr3_nt: TGTGCCAGCAGCACCGAAGTGGGGGGCACTGAAGCTTTCTTT
d_call: .; j_call: TRBJ2-3; v_call: TRBV18; clone_size: .; cdr3_aa: CASSPVPDTQYF; cdr3_nt: TGTGCCAGCTCACCAGTCCCAGATACGCAGTATTTT
d_call: TRBD1; j_call: TRBJ2-2; v_call: TRBV18; clone_size: few; cdr3_aa: CASSLRQGNTGELFF; cdr3_nt: TGTGCCAGCTCACTACGACAGGGAAACACCGGGGAGCTGTTTTTT
d_call: .; j_call: TRBJ2-2; v_call: TRBV4-3; clone_size: many; cdr3_aa: CASSQDPAGETGELFF; cdr3_nt: TGCGCCAGCAGCCAAGATCCGGCAGGAGAAACCGGGGAGCTGTTTTTT
d_call: TRBD1; j_call: TRBJ2-5; v_call: TRBV5-1; clone_size: many; cdr3_aa: CASSGIRDRRRETQYF; cdr3_nt: TGCGCCAGCAGCGGTATAAGGGACAGGCGGCGGGAGACCCAGTACTTC
d_call: .; j_call: TRBJ2-5; v_call: TRBV27; clone_size: .; cdr3_aa: CASTPLGTQYF; cdr3_nt: TGTGCCAGCACTCCCCTCGGGACCCAGTACTTC
d_call: TRBD2; j_call: TRBJ2-5; v_call: TRBV3-1; clone_size: many; cdr3_aa: CASTRTSGQETQYF; cdr3_nt: TGTGCCAGCACCCGAACTAGCGGACAAGAGACCCAGTACTTC
d_call: .; j_call: TRBJ1-1; v_call: TRBV6-5; clone_size: .; cdr3_aa: CASSPPAPLGAFF; cdr3_nt: TGTGCCAGCAGCCCTCCGGCCCCCTTGGGAGCTTTCTTT
d_call: .; j_call: TRBJ2-6; v_call: TRBV18; clone_size: many; cdr3_aa: CASSLRVSSGVAGANVLTF; cdr3_nt: TGTGCCAGCTCACTCAGAGTTTCCTCTGGAGTGGCTGGGGCCAACGTCCTGACTTTC